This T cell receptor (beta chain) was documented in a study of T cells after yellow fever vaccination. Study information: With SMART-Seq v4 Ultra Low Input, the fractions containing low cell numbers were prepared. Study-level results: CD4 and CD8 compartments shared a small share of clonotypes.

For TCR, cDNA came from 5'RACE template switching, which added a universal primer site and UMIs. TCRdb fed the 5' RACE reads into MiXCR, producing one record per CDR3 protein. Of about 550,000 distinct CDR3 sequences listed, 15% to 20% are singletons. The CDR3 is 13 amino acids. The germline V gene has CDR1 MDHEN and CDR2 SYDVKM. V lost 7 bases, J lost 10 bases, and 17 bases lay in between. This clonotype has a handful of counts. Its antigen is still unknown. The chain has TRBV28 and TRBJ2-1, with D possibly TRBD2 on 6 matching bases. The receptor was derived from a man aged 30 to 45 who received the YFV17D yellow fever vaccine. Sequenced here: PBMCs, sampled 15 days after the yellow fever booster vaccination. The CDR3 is CASIGGIVREQFF. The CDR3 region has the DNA TGTGCCAGCATCGGCGGGATAGTGAGGGAGCAGTTCTTC.